The clone carrying this T cell receptor (beta chain) was detected many times. The antigen is unknown. From the reads, TCRdb called clonotypes with MiXCR, one entry per CDR3 protein. The table includes under 800,000 distinct CDR3 sequences, 20% to 25% detected once. The sample comes from a study of T cell repertoires in cytomegalovirus infection. Whole-study findings and limits: Cumulative frequency (of public TCR beta family members) identified carriers of CMV plus the relevant HLA.

V gave up 3 bases and J gave up 2 bases, with 11 bases separating them. CDR3 size: 15 residues. CDR1 and CDR2 from the germline V gene are SGHTA and FQGNSA. V and J are TRBV7-2 and TRBJ1-5, with D maybe TRBD1 (5 bases). The sample taken for sequencing was CD8+ T cells from PBMCs. This TCR came from a human donor in good health (CMV status not recorded). Some clones in this sample may be carry-over from other donors' samples. The CDR3 spells CASSLGGSGNQPQHF. The CDR3 coding sequence is TGTGCCAGCAGCTTGGGGGGGTCGGGCAATCAGCCCCAGCATTTT.